Following are 3 T cell receptor beta chains from one sample sequenced in a study of CD8+ T cells in alopecia areata. Investigators isolated RNA and reverse transcribed it into cDNA to act as the sequencing template. Sequenced by immunoSEQ multiplex PCR; TCRdb stores in-frame clones only, minus some. The sample carries 100,000 to 130,000 clones, almost 60% recorded once. The sequenced sample consisted of CD8+ T cells sorted from blood. These receptors all come from a human donor in good health.

This clone has just one count. This chain uses TRBV25-1 with TRBJ2-7, with D unclear. V was shortened by 1 base and J by 2 bases, with 9 bases between the two germline ends. CDR1 is MGHDK and CDR2 is SYGVNS in the germline V gene. The CDR3 runs to 14 residues. This CDR3 reads CASSESGRPYEQYF. CDR3 coding DNA: TGTGCCAGCAGTGAATCCGGACGTCCCTACGAGCAGTACTTC.

In DNA form, the CDR3 reads TGTGCCAGCAGCTTCAAGGGAGCCTACGAGCAGTACTTC. Amino acids: CASSFKGAYEQYF. This chain uses TRBV5-4 with TRBJ2-7; D possibly corresponds to TRBD2 (5 bases). Germline V gives CDR1 SGHNT, CDR2 YYREEE (reference sequence). V lost 2 bases and J 2 bases, leaving 8 bases between the germline ends. The CDR3 length is 13 residues.

The chain combines TRBV5-6 with TRBJ2-2, with D perhaps matching TRBD2 (6 bases). Germline V gives CDR1 SGHDT, CDR2 YYEEEE. The CDR3 extends over 16 amino acids. Between the trimmed V and J ends, which lost 0 bases and 5 bases, there was a span of 14 bases. The CDR3 protein is CASSLAAMGGTGELFF. CDR3 DNA: TGTGCCAGCAGCTTGGCCGCTATGGGAGGAACCGGGGAGCTGTTTTTT.